This T cell receptor beta chain derives from a study of T-cell memory formation after mild COVID-19. With constant-segment primers, 5'RACE yielded cDNA libraries of TCR alpha and TCR beta that carried sample barcodes and UMIs. Each CDR3 protein is one row after TCRdb ran MiXCR on the 5' RACE reads. Among hundreds of thousands of distinct CDR3 sequences listed, less than 25% were seen once. Study results and caveats: Day 15 to 85 contracting clones showed balanced CD4/CD8; day 15 to 37 expanders favored CD4+. Memory from before infection featured some responding clones, which suggests cross-reactive memory joined.

The V gene lost 0 bases and the J gene lost 0 bases, with 11 bases spanning the gap. This CDR3 is built from 16 residues. From germline, CDR1 is SGHRS and CDR2 YFSETQ. This clonotype was detected a few times. Its antigen is undetermined. The chain is built from TRBV5-1 and TRBJ2-3, with D maybe TRBD2 (5 bases). This TCR came from an adult woman who had mild COVID-19 (a few samples of this study predate the infection). Cell type and time point are not known. What was sequenced was PBMCs or a T cell subset sorted from them (not recorded which). This chain's CDR3 is CASSLAVTGSTDTQYF. The CDR3 DNA sequence: TGCGCCAGCAGCTTGGCCGTGACGGGGAGCACAGATACGCAGTATTTT.